The table lists the clone carrying this T cell receptor (beta chain) with a few counts. Its antigen is unknown. These data are taken from a study of T cell repertoires in cytomegalovirus infection. Study-wide background: It was recently identified HLA-C-restricted and well-studied HLA-B-restricted CMV epitopes that the study used. Public TCR beta signatures provided an indication of both CMV infection and a matching HLA type. The study's findings and limits: Of the TCR beta families, the public ones yielded a cumulative frequency that identified carriers of CMV plus the relevant HLA. In two of eight donors, the top clonotype was HLA-C-restricted CMV-specific.

Trimming removed 4 bases at V and 5 bases at J, with 9 bases between. The germline CDR1 and CDR2 sequences are LNHDA and SQIVND (reference sequence). This CDR3 spans 13 amino acids. One entry per CDR3 protein results from TCRdb running MiXCR on the reads. The data contain roughly 920,000 distinct CDR3 sequences, roughly 31% of them singletons. The sequence was collected from a human donor in good health (CMV status not recorded). Some clones in this sample may be carry-over from other donors' samples. V is TRBV19 and J is TRBJ2-1; D gene ambiguous. The specimen was cultured CD8+ T cells from PBMCs, collected from culture after CMV antigen stimulation. The CDR3: CASSRYGNNEQFF. DNA of the CDR3: TGTGCCAGTAGTAGGTATGGGAACAATGAGCAGTTCTTC.